The 25 T cell receptor beta chains below were found in one sample sequenced in a study of somatic mutations in cytotoxic T cells in rheumatoid arthritis. Method: immunoSEQ multiplex PCR; TCRdb's copy keeps in-frame clones and lacks some. The sample shows around 19,000 clones, about 86% of them seen only once. Sequenced sample: CD8+ T cells sorted from blood. The receptors derive from a woman between 45 and 65 years old in good health.

The rearrangement uses TRBV4-1 and TRBJ1-1; no reliable D call. Trimming removed 1 base from V and 0 bases from J, with 9 bases in between. Germline V gene lookup returns CDR1 MGHRA and CDR2 YSYEKL. This CDR3 spans 15 amino acids. DNA of the CDR3: TGCGCCAGCAGCCAAGCAAACTGGATGAACACTGAAGCTTTCTTT. Protein product: CASSQANWMNTEAFF.

The J gene is TRBJ2-1, the V gene TRBV4-3, with 15 positions matching TRBD2. J lost 1 base, V lost 0 bases, and 7 bases had no gene match. CDR1 is LGHNA, CDR2 YSLEER, per germline. The CDR3 length is 20 residues. CDR3 in amino acids: CASSQDWTSGGARSYNEQFF. The CDR3 region has the DNA TGCGCCAGCAGCCAAGATTGGACTAGCGGGGGGGCAAGGTCCTACAATGAGCAGTTCTTC.

This clone was counted only a few times. This chain joins TRBV20-1 and TRBJ1-1, with D tentatively TRBD1 (6 bases). The V gene's germline CDR1 is DFQATT and CDR2 SNEGSKA (reference sequence). This CDR3 contains 11 residues. V lost 6 bases, J lost 6 bases, and 11 bases lay in between. CDR3 loop: CSAGWTAEAFF. Written as DNA, the CDR3 is TGCAGTGCCGGCTGGACAGCTGAAGCTTTCTTT.

In this sample, this clone turned up once. The chain couples TRBV6-5 to TRBJ2-1; tentative D call: TRBD1 (5 bases). Germline CDR1 MNHEY, CDR2 SVGAGI. The CDR3 is 13 amino acids. V dropped 2 bases and J dropped 4 bases, with 6 bases sitting between them. The CDR3 protein is CASSYDSYNEQFF. As DNA, the CDR3 is TGTGCCAGCAGTTACGACAGTTACAATGAGCAGTTCTTC.

This clone was found a few times. The V gene is TRBV19, the J gene TRBJ2-7; the D gene is possibly TRBD2 (5 bases). With 5 bases removed from V and 9 bases from J, the gap between germline ends came to 11 bases. The length of the CDR3 is 11 residues. CDR1 and CDR2 (germline): LNHDA, SQIVND (reference sequence). The CDR3 region has the DNA TGTGCCAGTAGTGAGGGTGGCGCGCAGTACTTC. As protein: CASSEGGAQYF.

This chain's CDR3 is CASSNQGAGELFF. CDR3 nucleotide sequence: TGTGCCAGCAGCAATCAGGGGGCCGGGGAGCTGTTTTTT. The V and J genes are TRBV5-8 and TRBJ2-2; 7 bases match TRBD1. V trimming: 4 bases; J trimming: 6 bases; junction bases outside the gene matches: 3. Germline CDR1 reads SGHTS; CDR2 reads YDEGEE. CDR3 length: 13 amino acids.

The rearrangement joins TRBV6-5 to TRBJ1-5, with 7 bases lining up with TRBD1. This CDR3 has 14 residues. Germline V gene sequence: CDR1 MNHEY, CDR2 SVGAGI. Germline trimming cut 5 bases from V and 6 bases from J; bases unmatched to any gene: 7. Here the CDR3 reads CASSLDRMGQPQHF. The CDR3 DNA reads as TGTGCCAGCAGTCTGGACAGGATGGGTCAGCCCCAGCATTTT.

The V gene is TRBV11-3, the J gene TRBJ1-1; D might be TRBD1 (5 bases). The CDR3 sequence is 14 residues long. The V end was cut by 5 bases, the J end by 5 bases, with 15 bases between. Germline CDR1 is SGHNT and CDR2 is YENEEA. This CDR3 reads CASSNKGAGTEAFF. The CDR3 nucleotides are TGTGCCAGCAGCAACAAAGGGGCCGGGACTGAAGCTTTCTTT.

The chain links TRBV4-3 to TRBJ1-6; D ambiguous. V lost 3 bases and J lost 5, with 17 bases in between. Germline values: CDR1 LGHNA, CDR2 YSLEER. The CDR3 runs 17 residues. The CDR3 DNA sequence: TGCGCCAGCAGCCATGAGCCCGACGCTCGAGATAATTCACCCCTCCACTTT. Its protein product is CASSHEPDARDNSPLHF.

The chain is built from TRBV27 and TRBJ2-3; maybe TRBD2 (6 bases). CDR3 length: 15 amino acids. Germline loops: CDR1 MNHEY, CDR2 SMNVEV (reference sequence). Trimming removed 4 bases from V and 0 bases from J, with 11 bases in between. CDR3 nucleotides: TGTGCCAGCAGTTCTGTGGCGGGGAGCACAGATACGCAGTATTTT. Amino acid sequence: CASSSVAGSTDTQYF.

This clone turned up a few times. The V gene is TRBV28, the J gene TRBJ2-6, with D perhaps TRBD1 (6 bases). V lost 4 bases, J lost 2 bases, and 12 bases lay in between. The germline gives CDR1 MDHEN, CDR2 SYDVKM. CDR3 size: 16 residues. This CDR3 is CASSSGAFTGANVLTF. CDR3 bases: TGTGCCAGCAGTTCAGGGGCCTTCACTGGGGCCAACGTCCTGACTTTC.

This chain connects TRBV6-1 to TRBJ1-3; weak D call: TRBD1 (6 bases). From germline, CDR1 is MNHNS and CDR2 SASEGT. CDR3 length equals 15 residues. Between the trimmed V and J ends, which lost 0 bases and 4 bases, there was a span of 10 bases. The CDR3 DNA is TGTGCCAGCAGTGAAGCCGCAGGGACAGGAAACACCATATATTTT. This codes for CASSEAAGTGNTIYF.

Here the CDR3 DNA reads TGTGCCAGTAGTATTGGGACTATCCGCTCCTACGAGCAGTACGTC. It is translated as CASSIGTIRSYEQYV. This chain joins TRBV19 and TRBJ2-7; TRBD2 matches 7 bases. Trimming took 3 bases from V and 0 from J; bases not matched to a gene: 5. CDR1 and CDR2 from the germline V gene are LNHDA and SQIVND (reference sequence). The CDR3 has 15 amino acids.

This clone appeared once. CDR3 nucleotide sequence: TGCGCCAGCAGTGAGCAGGGGGCAAGCTCCTACGAGCAGTACTTC. Protein sequence: CASSEQGASSYEQYF. V is TRBV10-2 and J is TRBJ2-7, with TRBD1 matching 8 bases. The trim removed 2 bases at V and 0 bases at J, leaving 3 bases unmatched. The CDR3 has 15 residues. Germline-derived CDR1 and CDR2 are WSHSY and SAAADI.

The chain recombines TRBV7-6 with TRBJ1-1; D not certain. The germline V gene has CDR1 SGHVS and CDR2 FNYEAQ. The CDR3 has 13 residues. Trimming shortened V by 5 bases and J by 1 base, and 8 bases separated the two germline ends. The CDR3 is CASSLEENTEAFF. The CDR3 DNA reads TGTGCCAGCAGCCTAGAAGAGAACACTGAAGCTTTCTTT.

The rearrangement uses TRBV5-4 and TRBJ2-3; 13 nucleotides align to TRBD2. V lost 4 bases, J lost 0 bases, and 5 bases stayed unmatched. Looked up from germline, CDR1 is SGHNT and CDR2 is YYREEE (reference sequence). The CDR3 extends over 17 amino acids. CDR3 in amino acids: CASSRGTSGESTDTQYF. The CDR3 DNA follows: TGTGCCAGCAGCAGGGGGACTAGCGGGGAAAGCACAGATACGCAGTATTTT.

The chain links TRBV27 to TRBJ1-6; D is ambiguous. The germline V and J ends were trimmed by 0 bases and 4 bases, with 10 bases remaining between them. Germline CDR1 and CDR2: MNHEY and SMNVEV (reference sequence). This CDR3 has 16 residues. For the CDR3, the DNA is TGTGCCAGCAGTTTATCGGTAGAGTTATATAATTCACCCCTCCACTTT. Amino acids: CASSLSVELYNSPLHF.

The V gene is TRBV6-1, the J gene TRBJ2-7; 9 bases match TRBD1. Germline CDR1 reads MNHNS; CDR2 reads SASEGT. V lost 1 base to trimming and J lost 1 base; unmatched junction nucleotides: 5. This CDR3 spans 16 amino acids. CDR3 region: CASSEVPGQGSYEQYF. The CDR3 coding sequence is TGTGCCAGCAGTGAAGTCCCGGGACAGGGTTCCTACGAGCAGTACTTC.

This clone came up a few times. The chain joins TRBV4-1 to TRBJ2-7; D is unclear. CDR3 length: 12 amino acids. V was cut by 0 bases and J by 6 bases, with 6 bases left in between. Germline V gene lookup returns CDR1 MGHRA and CDR2 YSYEKL. The CDR3 bases are TGCGCCAGCAGCCAAGAGGGTGCCGAGCAGTACTTC. It is translated as CASSQEGAEQYF.

This chain links TRBV6-6 with TRBJ1-5, with D unclear. Trimming took off 6 bases at V and 8 bases at J, with 20 bases between the two ends. Germline V gene lookup returns CDR1 MNHNY and CDR2 SVGAGI (reference sequence). This CDR3 has 15 amino acids. CDR3 coding DNA: TGTGCCAGCAGGTCTAGACCGGACCGAATGGAGCCCCAGCATTTT. It encodes CASRSRPDRMEPQHF.

The chain's CDR3 is CASSPRIDRVGRGEAFF. In DNA, the CDR3 is TGTGCCAGCAGCCCGAGGATCGACAGGGTGGGGAGGGGTGAAGCTTTCTTT. V is TRBV5-4 and J is TRBJ1-1; 7 bases map to TRBD1. The CDR3 contains 17 residues. Per germline, CDR1 SGHNT and CDR2 YYREEE (reference sequence). Unmatched junction bases numbered 19, after V lost 4 bases and J lost 7 bases. The entire variable domain, with the rest obtained from reference TRBV5-4 and TRBJ1-1, is as follows: ETGVTQSPTHLIKTRGQQVTLRCSSQSGHNTVSWYQQALGQGPQFIFQYYREEENGRGNFPPRFSGLQFPNYSSELNVNALELDDSALYLCASSPRIDRVGRGEAFFGQGTRLTVV.

The chain uses TRBV9 and TRBJ2-2; D perhaps matches TRBD2 (5 bases). There are 15 residues in the CDR3. V dropped 2 bases and J dropped 6 bases, with 14 bases sitting between them. Germline loops: CDR1 SGDLS, CDR2 YYNGEE. The CDR3 DNA is TGTGCCAGCAGCGTCACAGCGAGCGGCGCCGGGGAGCTGTTTTTT. Translation gives CASSVTASGAGELFF.

In this sample, this clone turned up once. This chain joins TRBV7-8 and TRBJ1-2; weak D call: TRBD1 (6 bases). CDR3 length: 16 residues. Trimming removed 2 bases at V and 6 bases at J, with 19 bases between. From germline, CDR1 is SGHVS and CDR2 FQNEAQ. The CDR3 is CASSLSSRGGGNGYTF. The CDR3 DNA sequence: TGTGCCAGCAGCTTATCCTCCAGGGGAGGTGGGAATGGCTACACCTTC.

The chain is built from TRBV19 and TRBJ2-2; D not certain. This CDR3 has 16 residues. Trimming removed 3 bases at V and 2 bases at J, with 13 bases between. Germline lookup yields CDR1 LNHDA and CDR2 SQIVND (reference sequence). CDR3 loop: CASSMGLMGNTGELFF. Written as DNA, the CDR3 is TGTGCCAGTAGTATGGGGTTGATGGGAAACACCGGGGAGCTGTTTTTT.

This clone was seen only once. The V and J genes are TRBV19 and TRBJ1-6; D is perhaps TRBD1 (5 bases). Trimming took 10 bases from V and 1 from J, leaving 11 bases between them. This CDR3 has 14 amino acids. Germline CDR1 reads LNHDA; CDR2 reads SQIVND (reference sequence). DNA of the CDR3: TGTGCCACCGCGGGGGGTTCCTATAATTCACCCCTCCACTTT. Protein: CATAGGSYNSPLHF.